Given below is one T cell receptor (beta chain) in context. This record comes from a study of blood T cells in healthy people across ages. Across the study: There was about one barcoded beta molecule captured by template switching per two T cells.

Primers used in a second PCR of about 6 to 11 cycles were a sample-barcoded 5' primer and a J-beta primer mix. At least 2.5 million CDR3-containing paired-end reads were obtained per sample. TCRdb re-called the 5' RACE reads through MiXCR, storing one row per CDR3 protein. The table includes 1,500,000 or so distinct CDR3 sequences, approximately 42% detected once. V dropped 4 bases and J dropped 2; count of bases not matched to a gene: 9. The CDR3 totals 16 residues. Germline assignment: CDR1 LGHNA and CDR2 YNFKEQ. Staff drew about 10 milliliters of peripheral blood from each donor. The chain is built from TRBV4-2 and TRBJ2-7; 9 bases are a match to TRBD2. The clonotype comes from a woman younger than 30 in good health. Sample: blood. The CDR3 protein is CASSRGIAGAAYEQYF. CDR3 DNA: TGTGCCAGCAGCCGCGGAATAGCGGGAGCAGCCTACGAGCAGTACTTC.